This TCR beta chain was sequenced for a study of blood T cell repertoires in COVID-19 (TCRdb year 2020). General notes on the study: Collaborator samples came from the United States, Italy and Spain and covered acute and convalescent phases of COVID-19. The material from the prospective study consisted of cDNA or gDNA derived from T cells, B-cell-depleted T cells, or PBMCs. The dataset comprised deeply sampled blood TCRbeta repertoires from subjects exposed to, actively infected with, or recovered from COVID-19. The repertoires were released in a freely available public database meant as a resource for research on the immune response to SARS-CoV-2. Samples came from the ongoing ImmuneRACE study (first 160 participants) plus 1,254 subjects from 6 global collaborators. A de-identified subject ID, COVID-19 status, age in years and sex were almost always included in the sample metadata. Where available, HLA class I and class II types were obtained from metadata supplied by the sample provider rather than from assay-based typing.

A word on this clone: Its antigen is unknown. No much larger clone is present one base from it, and per-base qualities are unavailable.

TCRbeta CDR3 regions were amplified from genomic DNA using the immunoSEQ Assay, a bias-controlled multiplex PCR. In the authors' own workflow: The number of nucleated cells in each sample was estimated by amplification of reference gene primers within the assay. Sequence reads were collapsed and filtered to measure the absolute abundance of every unique TCRbeta CDR3 rearrangement. Productive Simpson clonality was computed per sample as the square root of Simpson's diversity index over productive rearrangements. Imported from immuneACCESS, the table was reduced by TCRdb to in-frame sequences with V and J called. These copies leave out some clones; in studies compared against another copy, an unresolved V gene accounts for under half, and the cause of the remainder is not known. The DNA was the basis for D and trimming; V, J and clone size are from that table. The sample profile shows approximately 200,000 clones; 80% to 85% of them were found once. Of the sample, about an eighth is held by the ten largest clones.

What the authors observed across the whole study: The amount of clinical and demographic metadata varied by source and participant and was provided uncurated.

The germline V gene supplies CDR1 SNHLY and CDR2 FYNNEI. From the cysteine through the phenylalanine, the CDR3 covers 15 amino acids. The CDR3 DNA has 45 bases and is translated from base 1. A distance of 13 bases separates the germline ends of V and J, which lose 5 bases and 2 bases respectively. One collaborating source in Seattle enrolled patients during active infection and followed them longitudinally through the course of disease. Collaborating institutions collected whole blood in K2EDTA tubes following their own protocols. For TCRbeta analysis, collaborators shipped samples as frozen whole blood, isolated PBMCs, or DNA extracted from either of those sample types.

This chain is built from TRBV2 and TRBJ1-3; the D gene is perhaps TRBD1, from 6 matching bases. This TCR was recovered from a woman of 80 years or more with COVID-19, enrolled during active disease. Sample: peripheral blood. The CDR3 sequence is CASSPTGHPGNTIYF. The nucleotide sequence is TGTGCCAGCAGTCCGACAGGACACCCTGGAAACACCATATATTTT.